This record concerns one T cell receptor (beta chain) sequence. The sample originates from a study of blood T cell repertoires in COVID-19. Study overall: Collection of acute and convalescent COVID-19 samples took place in the United States, Italy and Spain.

The ends were cut back, 6 bases at V and 1 base at J, with 16 bases in the middle. CDR3 length equals 15 residues. The germline V gene has CDR1 MNHEY and CDR2 SVGAGI. Recruits, aged roughly 18 to 90 years, lived in around 24 US areas. Donors in Cohort 3 counted as recovered after two negative PCRs, clearance, or symptom resolution. The authors' processing: From reference gene primer amplification, estimates of nucleated cell counts were derived. Measured with immunoSEQ multiplex PCR; TCRdb has only the in-frame clones, and not every one. D and trimming were read from the DNA, whereas the V and J calls and clone size are those reported in that table. The table lists under 250,000 clones, 70% to 90% of them singletons, with about 10% in the top ten.

This rearrangement joins TRBV6-5 to TRBJ2-7; D is perhaps TRBD1 (5 bases). This TCR was sampled from a man younger than 40 who had recovered from COVID-19. The material sequenced was PBMCs or T cells enriched from blood (not recorded which). This CDR3 is CASSSRVTESYEQYF. CDR3 coding DNA: TGTGCCAGCAGCTCTCGGGTGACAGAATCCTACGAGCAGTACTTC.